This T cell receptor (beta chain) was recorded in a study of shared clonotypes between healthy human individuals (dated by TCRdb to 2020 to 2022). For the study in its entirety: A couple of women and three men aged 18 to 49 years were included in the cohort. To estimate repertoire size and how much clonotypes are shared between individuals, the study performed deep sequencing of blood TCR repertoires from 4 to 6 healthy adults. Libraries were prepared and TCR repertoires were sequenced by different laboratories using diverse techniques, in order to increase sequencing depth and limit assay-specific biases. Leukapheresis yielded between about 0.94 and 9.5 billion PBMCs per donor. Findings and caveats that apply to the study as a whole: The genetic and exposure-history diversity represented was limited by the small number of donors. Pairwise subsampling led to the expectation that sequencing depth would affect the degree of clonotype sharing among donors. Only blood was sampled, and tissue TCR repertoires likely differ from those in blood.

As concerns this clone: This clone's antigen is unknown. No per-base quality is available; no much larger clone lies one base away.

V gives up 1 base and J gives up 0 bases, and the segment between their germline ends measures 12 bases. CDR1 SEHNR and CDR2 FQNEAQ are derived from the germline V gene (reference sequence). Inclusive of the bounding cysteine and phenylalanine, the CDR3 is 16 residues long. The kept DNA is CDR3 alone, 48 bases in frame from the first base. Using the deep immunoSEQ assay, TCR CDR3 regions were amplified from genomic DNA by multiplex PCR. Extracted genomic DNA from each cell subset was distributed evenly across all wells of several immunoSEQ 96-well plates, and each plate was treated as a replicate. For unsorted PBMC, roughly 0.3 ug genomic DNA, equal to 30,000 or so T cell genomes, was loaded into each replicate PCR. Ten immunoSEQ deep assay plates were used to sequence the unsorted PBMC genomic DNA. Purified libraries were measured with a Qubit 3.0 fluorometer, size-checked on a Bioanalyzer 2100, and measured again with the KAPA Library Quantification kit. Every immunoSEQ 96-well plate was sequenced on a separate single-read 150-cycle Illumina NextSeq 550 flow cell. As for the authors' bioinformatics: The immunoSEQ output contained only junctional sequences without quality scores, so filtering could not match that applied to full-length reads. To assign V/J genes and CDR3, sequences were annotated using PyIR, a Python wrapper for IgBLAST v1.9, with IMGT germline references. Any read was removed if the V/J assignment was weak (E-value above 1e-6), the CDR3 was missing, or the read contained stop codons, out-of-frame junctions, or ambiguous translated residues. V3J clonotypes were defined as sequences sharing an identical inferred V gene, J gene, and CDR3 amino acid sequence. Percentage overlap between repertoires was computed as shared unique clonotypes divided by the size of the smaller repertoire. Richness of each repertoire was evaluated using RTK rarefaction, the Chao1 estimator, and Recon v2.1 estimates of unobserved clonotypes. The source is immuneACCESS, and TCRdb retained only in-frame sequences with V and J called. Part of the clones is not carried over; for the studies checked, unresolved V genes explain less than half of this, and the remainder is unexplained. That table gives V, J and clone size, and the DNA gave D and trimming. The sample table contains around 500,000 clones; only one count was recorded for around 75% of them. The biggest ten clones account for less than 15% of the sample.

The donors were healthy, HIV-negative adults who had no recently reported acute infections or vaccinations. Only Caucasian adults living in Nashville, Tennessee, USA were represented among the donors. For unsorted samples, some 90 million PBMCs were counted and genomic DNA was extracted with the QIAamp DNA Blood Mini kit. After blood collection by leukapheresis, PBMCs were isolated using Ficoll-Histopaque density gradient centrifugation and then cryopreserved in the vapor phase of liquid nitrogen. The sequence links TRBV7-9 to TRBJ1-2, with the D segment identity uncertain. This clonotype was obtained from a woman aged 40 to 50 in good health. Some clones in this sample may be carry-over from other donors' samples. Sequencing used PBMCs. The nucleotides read TGTGCCAGCAGCTTAGAGGCTATGGATACTAACTATGGCTACACCTTC. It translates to CASSLEAMDTNYGYTF.